These T cell receptor beta chains were read from a single sample in a study of cytomegalovirus exposure and HLA in healthy donors. The method was immunoSEQ multiplex PCR; TCRdb's version includes in-frame clones alone and lacks a portion of them. The sample has under 150,000 clones; more than 75% are singletons. Sequences were obtained from PBMCs. All receptors come from a female donor in good health and CMV-seronegative. The CDR3 runs from the conserved cysteine through the conserved F or W. A D gene is named only where the DNA matches it firmly.

>TRBJ2-1|TRBV9|TRBD2
CASSAVLAGMEQFF
TGTGCCAGCAGCGCTGTACTAGCGGGGATGGAGCAGTTCTTC
>TRBJ2-5|TRBV5-1|TRBD2
CASSPTSGGARETQYF
TGCGCCAGCAGCCCCACTAGCGGGGGGGCTCGAGAGACCCAGTACTTC
>TRBJ1-1|TRBV27|TRBD1
CASSLSGDRTGPNTEAFF
TGTGCCAGCAGTTTATCGGGGGACAGGACCGGGCCGAACACTGAAGCTTTCTTT
>TRBJ1-1|TRBV7-8|NA
CASSLGLRNTEAFF
TGTGCCAGCAGCTTGGGACTGAGAAACACTGAAGCTTTCTTT
>TRBJ2-5|TRBV5-1|NA
CASSLDRGGETQYF
TGCGCCAGCAGCTTGGACAGGGGAGGAGAGACCCAGTACTTC
>TRBJ1-1|TRBV30|TRBD1
CAWRIRDRGEAFF
TGTGCCTGGAGGATCCGGGACAGGGGGGAAGCTTTCTTT
>TRBJ1-1|TRBV10-3|NA
CAISELGDTEAFF
TGTGCCATCAGTGAGTTAGGGGATACTGAAGCTTTCTTT
>TRBJ1-2|TRBV5-8|NA
CASSPRVRTYGYTF
TGTGCCAGCAGCCCCCGAGTCAGGACTTATGGCTACACCTTC
>TRBJ1-2|TRBV9|TRBD1
CASSKTGTRGLYGYTF
TGTGCCAGCAGCAAGACAGGGACGAGGGGTCTTTATGGCTACACCTTC
>TRBJ1-2|TRBV19|TRBD1
CASSKPGTGNYGYTF
TGTGCCAGTAGCAAGCCCGGGACAGGGAACTATGGCTACACCTTC
>TRBJ1-1|TRBV6-5|NA
CASSTLGWNTEAFF
TGTGCCAGCAGTACCTTGGGCTGGAACACTGAAGCTTTCTTT
>TRBJ1-2|TRBV15|TRBD1
CATSRDRGLIYGYTF
TGTGCCACCAGCAGAGACAGGGGGCTGATCTATGGCTACACCTTC
>TRBJ2-3|TRBV5-1|NA
CASSLTDLLSTDTQYF
TGCGCCAGCAGCTTGACGGACTTACTAAGCACAGATACGCAGTATTTT